This T cell receptor (beta chain) comes out of a study of blood T cell repertoires in COVID-19 (TCRdb year 2020). Broadly, across the study: Samples from collaborators originated in the United States, Italy and Spain and spanned both the acute and convalescent phases of COVID-19. The prospective study material was composed of cDNA or gDNA derived from T cells, B-cell-depleted T cells, or PBMCs. Subjects who had been exposed to COVID-19, were actively infected with it, or had recovered from it provided the deeply sampled blood TCRbeta repertoires that made up the dataset. The repertoires were released in a freely available public database meant as a resource for research on the immune response to SARS-CoV-2. The samples were drawn from two sources: the first 160 participants of the ongoing ImmuneRACE study, and 950 to 1,500 subjects contributed by 6 global collaborators. The sample metadata nearly always contained a de-identified subject ID, COVID-19 status, age in years and sex. HLA class I and class II types, where available, came from metadata supplied by the sample provider rather than from assay-based typing.

The investigation overall reported the following: Clinical and demographic metadata were provided uncurated, with the amount varying by source and participant.

Details on this clone: Its antigen is currently not known. Qualities for individual bases were not recorded, and no much larger clone is one base off.

In the prospective study, participants were roughly 18 to 95 years old, resided in 20 to 30 geographic areas of the United States, and were enrolled through a virtual design. In the prospective study, cohorts were assigned on the basis of participant-reported clinical history obtained from a screening survey and a study questionnaire. Recovered participants in ImmuneRACE Cohort 3 were defined as having two consecutive negative NP/OP PCR tests, clearance from a healthcare professional, or resolution of symptoms. Each participant in the prospective study had whole blood, serum and a nasopharyngeal or oropharyngeal swab collected by mobile phlebotomists. Additional blood draws and questionnaires over an approximately two-month period could optionally be provided by prospective study participants. Prospective study blood samples were shipped either frozen or at room temperature before DNA extraction.

TCRbeta CDR3 regions were amplified from genomic DNA by means of the immunoSEQ Assay, a bias-controlled multiplex PCR. The paper's data handling went like this. The number of nucleated cells in each sample was estimated by amplification of reference gene primers within the assay. To quantify the absolute abundance of each unique TCRbeta CDR3 rearrangement, sequence reads were collapsed and filtered. For each sample, productive Simpson clonality was calculated by taking the square root of Simpson's diversity index across productive rearrangements. TCRdb mirrors the immuneACCESS table, restricted to in-frame sequences. Some clones are absent from its copies; in checked studies, under half trace to an unresolved V gene, and the reason for the others is unknown. Clone size and the V and J calls come from that table; the DNA yielded D and trimming. For this sample the table gives around 250,000 clones, of which around 84% were detected only once. Of the sample, around 15% falls within the top ten clones.

The junction carries 10 bases between V and J, which are trimmed by 1 base and 2 bases respectively. Taken from the germline V gene, the CDR1 and CDR2 loops are SGHRS and YFSETQ. Its CDR3 holds 14 amino acids, cysteine through phenylalanine. Kept here is only the CDR3 DNA, which spans 42 bases and is read in frame from base 1. This TCR was recovered from a man between 18 and 35 years old who had recovered from COVID-19. Sequences were obtained from PBMCs or T cells enriched from blood (not recorded which). The chain links TRBV5-1 with TRBJ2-7; possibly the D gene is TRBD2, per 6 matching bases. The CDR3 in this case is CASSLFSGTYEQYF. The sequenced DNA: TGCGCCAGCAGCTTGTTTAGCGGAACCTACGAGCAGTACTTC. Beyond the CDR3, the reference TRBV5-1 and TRBJ2-7 genes provide the residues; the full variable domain reads: KAGVTQTPRYLIKTRGQQVTLSCSPISGHRSVSWYQQTPGQGLQFLFEYFSETQRNKGNFPGRFSGRQFSNSRSEMNVSTLELGDSALYLCASSLFSGTYEQYFGPGTRLTVT.